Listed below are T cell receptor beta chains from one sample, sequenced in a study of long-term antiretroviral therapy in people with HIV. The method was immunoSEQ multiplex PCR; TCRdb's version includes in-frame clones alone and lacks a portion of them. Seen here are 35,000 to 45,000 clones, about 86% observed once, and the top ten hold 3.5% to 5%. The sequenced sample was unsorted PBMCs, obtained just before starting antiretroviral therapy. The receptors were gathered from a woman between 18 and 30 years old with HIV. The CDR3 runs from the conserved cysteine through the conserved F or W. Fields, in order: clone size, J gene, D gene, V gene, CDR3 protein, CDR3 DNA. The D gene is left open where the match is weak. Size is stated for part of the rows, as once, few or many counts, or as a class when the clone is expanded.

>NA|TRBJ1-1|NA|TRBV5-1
CASSLVGAHEAFF
TGCGCCAGCAGCTTGGTAGGGGCCCATGAAGCTTTCTTT
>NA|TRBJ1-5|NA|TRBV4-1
CASSQEGLNQPQHF
TGCGCCAGCAGCCAAGAAGGCCTAAATCAGCCCCAGCATTTT
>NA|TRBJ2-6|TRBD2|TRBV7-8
CASSWPVGGKSSGANVLTF
TGTGCCAGCAGCTGGCCGGTGGGGGGGAAAAGCTCTGGGGCCAACGTCCTGACTTTC
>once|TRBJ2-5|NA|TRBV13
CASSQTTTQETQYF
TGTGCCAGCAGTCAGACCACCACCCAAGAGACCCAGTACTTC
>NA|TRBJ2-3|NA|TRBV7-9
CASSLRWQETDTQYF
TGTGCCAGCAGCTTAAGGTGGCAGGAGACAGATACGCAGTATTTT
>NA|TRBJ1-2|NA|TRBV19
CASSTTGTNYGYTF
TGTGCCAGTAGTACAACCGGGACGAACTATGGCTACACCTTC
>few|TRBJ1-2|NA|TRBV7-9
CASSAPLQPFF
TGTGCCAGCAGCGCACCCTTACAGCCGTTCTTC
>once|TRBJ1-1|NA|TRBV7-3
CASSEQGGVTEAFF
TGTGCCAGCAGCGAGCAGGGTGGAGTGACTGAAGCTTTCTTT
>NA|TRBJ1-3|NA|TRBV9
CASSGGGREGNTIYF
TGTGCCAGCAGCGGTGGCGGGAGGGAGGGAAACACCATATATTTT
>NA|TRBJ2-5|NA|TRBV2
CASSETEWGTQYF
TGTGCCAGCAGTGAAACGGAGTGGGGGACCCAGTACTTC
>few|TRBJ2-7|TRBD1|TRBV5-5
CASSLVGTGPSEQYF
TGTGCCAGCAGCTTGGTTGGGACAGGTCCTAGCGAGCAGTACTTC
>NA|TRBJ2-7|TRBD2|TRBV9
CASSPQSSGLYEQYF
TGTGCCAGCAGCCCCCAGAGTAGCGGGCTCTACGAGCAGTACTTC
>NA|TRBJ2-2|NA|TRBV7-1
CASSLVSGTLLGELFF
TGTGCCAGCAGCTTAGTATCCGGGACCCTTCTCGGGGAGCTGTTTTTT
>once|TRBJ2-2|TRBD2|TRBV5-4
CASSFGLAGGPRGAGGELFF
TGTGCCAGCAGCTTCGGACTAGCGGGAGGGCCGCGGGGTGCGGGCGGGGAGCTGTTTTTT
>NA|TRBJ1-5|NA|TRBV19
CASTMTDSVNQPQHF
TGTGCCAGTACCATGACGGACAGCGTCAATCAGCCCCAGCATTTT
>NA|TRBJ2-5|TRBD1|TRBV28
CASNNRGQETQYF
TGTGCCAGCAATAACAGGGGTCAAGAGACCCAGTACTTC
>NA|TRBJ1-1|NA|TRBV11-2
CASSLGILMNTEAFF
TGTGCCAGCAGCTTAGGGATACTGATGAACACTGAAGCTTTCTTT
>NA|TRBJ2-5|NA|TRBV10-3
CAISDVLGRGEETQYF
TGTGCCATCAGTGATGTACTCGGCAGGGGGGAAGAGACCCAGTACTTC
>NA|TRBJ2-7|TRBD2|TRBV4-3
CASSQSVAGVYEQYF
TGCGCCAGCAGCCAGTCAGTAGCGGGAGTCTACGAGCAGTACTTC
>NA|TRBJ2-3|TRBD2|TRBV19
CASSIDPGLGTQYF
TGTGCCAGTAGTATAGATCCGGGACTAGGCACGCAGTATTTT
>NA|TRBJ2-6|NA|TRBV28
CASSFGHSGANVLTF
TGTGCCAGCAGTTTCGGCCACTCTGGGGCCAACGTCCTGACTTTC
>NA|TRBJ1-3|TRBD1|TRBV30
CAWSRRQGGNTIYF
TGTGCCTGGAGTAGGAGACAGGGGGGAAACACCATATATTTT
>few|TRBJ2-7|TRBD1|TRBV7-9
CASSGTGDEQYF
TGTGCCAGCAGTGGGACAGGGGACGAGCAGTACTTC
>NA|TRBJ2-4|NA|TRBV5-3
CARSFSLAPAGNIQYF
TGTGCCAGAAGCTTCTCCTTAGCTCCCGCAGGGAACATTCAGTACTTC
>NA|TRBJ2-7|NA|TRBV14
CASTPTGPVGEQYF
TGTGCCAGCACTCCAACAGGACCGGTCGGCGAGCAGTACTTC